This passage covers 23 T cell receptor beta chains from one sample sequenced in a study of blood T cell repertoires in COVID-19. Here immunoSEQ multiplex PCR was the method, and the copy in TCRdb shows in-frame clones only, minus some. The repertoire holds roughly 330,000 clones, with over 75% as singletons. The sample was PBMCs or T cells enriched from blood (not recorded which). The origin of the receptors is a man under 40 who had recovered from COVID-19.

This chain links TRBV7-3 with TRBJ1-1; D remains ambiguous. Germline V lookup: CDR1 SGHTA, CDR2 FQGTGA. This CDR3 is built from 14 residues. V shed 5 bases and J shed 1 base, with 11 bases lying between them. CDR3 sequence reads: CASSPGSANTEAFF. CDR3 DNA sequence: TGTGCCAGCAGCCCGGGATCGGCGAACACTGAAGCTTTCTTT.

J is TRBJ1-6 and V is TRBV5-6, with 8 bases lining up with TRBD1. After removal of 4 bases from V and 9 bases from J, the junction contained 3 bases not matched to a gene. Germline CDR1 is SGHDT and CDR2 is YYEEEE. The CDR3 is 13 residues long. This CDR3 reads CASSTDRGSPLHF. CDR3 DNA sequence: TGTGCCAGCAGCACAGACAGGGGTTCACCCCTCCACTTT.

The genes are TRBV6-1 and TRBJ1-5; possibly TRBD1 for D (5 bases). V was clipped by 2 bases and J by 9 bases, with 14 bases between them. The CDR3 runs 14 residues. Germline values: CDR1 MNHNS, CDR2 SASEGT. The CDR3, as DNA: TGTGCCAGCAGTGAATACGGGGGTCCGGGGCCCCAGCATTTT. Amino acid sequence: CASSEYGGPGPQHF.

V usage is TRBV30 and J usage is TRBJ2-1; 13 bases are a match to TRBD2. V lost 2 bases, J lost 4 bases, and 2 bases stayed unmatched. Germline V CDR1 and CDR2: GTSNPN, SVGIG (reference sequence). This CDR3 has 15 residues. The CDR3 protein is CAWSQLAGGYNEQFF. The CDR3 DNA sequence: TGTGCCTGGAGTCAACTAGCGGGGGGGTACAATGAGCAGTTCTTC. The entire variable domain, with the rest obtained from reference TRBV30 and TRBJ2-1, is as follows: SQTIHQWPATLVQPVGSPLSLECTVEGTSNPNLYWYRQAAGRGLQLLFYSVGIGQISSEVPQNLSASRPQDRQFILSSKKLLLSDSGFYLCAWSQLAGGYNEQFFGPGTRLTVL.

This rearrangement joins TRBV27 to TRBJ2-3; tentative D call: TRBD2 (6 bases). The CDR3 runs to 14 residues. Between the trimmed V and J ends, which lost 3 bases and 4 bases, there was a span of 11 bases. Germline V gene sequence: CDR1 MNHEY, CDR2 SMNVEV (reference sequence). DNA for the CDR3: TGTGCCAGCAGTTTGAGGGACTTCTCAGATACGCAGTATTTT. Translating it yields CASSLRDFSDTQYF.

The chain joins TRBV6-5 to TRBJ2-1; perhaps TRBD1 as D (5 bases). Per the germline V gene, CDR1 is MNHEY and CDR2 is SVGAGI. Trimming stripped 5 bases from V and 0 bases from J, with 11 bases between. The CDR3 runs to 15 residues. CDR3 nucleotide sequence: TGTGCCAGCAGTCTACAGGAGAGCTCCTACAATGAGCAGTTCTTC. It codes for CASSLQESSYNEQFF.

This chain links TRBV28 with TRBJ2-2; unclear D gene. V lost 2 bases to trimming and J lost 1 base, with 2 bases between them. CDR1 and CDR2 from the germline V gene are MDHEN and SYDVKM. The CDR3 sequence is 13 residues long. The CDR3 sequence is CASSLLNTGELFF. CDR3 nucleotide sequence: TGTGCCAGCAGTTTACTGAACACCGGGGAGCTGTTTTTT. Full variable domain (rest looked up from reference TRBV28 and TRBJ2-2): DVKVTQSSRYLVKRTGEKVFLECVQDMDHENMFWYRQDPGLGLRLIYFSYDVKMKEKGDIPEGYSVSREKKERFSLILESASTNQTSMYLCASSLLNTGELFFGEGSRLTVL.

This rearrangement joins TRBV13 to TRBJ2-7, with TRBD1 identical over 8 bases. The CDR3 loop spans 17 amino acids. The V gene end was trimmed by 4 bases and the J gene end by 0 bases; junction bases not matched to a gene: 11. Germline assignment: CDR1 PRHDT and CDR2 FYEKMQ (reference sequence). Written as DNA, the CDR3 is TGTGCCAGCAGCTACCCGATACAGGGGGTTTCCTCCTACGAGCAGTACTTC. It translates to CASSYPIQGVSSYEQYF.

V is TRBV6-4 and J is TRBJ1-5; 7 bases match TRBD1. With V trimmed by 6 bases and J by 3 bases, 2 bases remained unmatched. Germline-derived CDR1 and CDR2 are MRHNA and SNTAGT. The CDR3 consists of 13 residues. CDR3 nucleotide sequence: TGTGCCAGCAGCAAGGGGGCCAATCAGCCCCAGCATTTT. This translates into CASSKGANQPQHF.

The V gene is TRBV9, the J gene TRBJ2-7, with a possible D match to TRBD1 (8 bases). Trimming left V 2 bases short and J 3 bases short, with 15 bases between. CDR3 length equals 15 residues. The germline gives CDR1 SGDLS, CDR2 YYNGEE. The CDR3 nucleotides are TGTGCCAGCAGCGTCGGACAGGGCGGGGGCTACGAGCAGTACTTC. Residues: CASSVGQGGGYEQYF.

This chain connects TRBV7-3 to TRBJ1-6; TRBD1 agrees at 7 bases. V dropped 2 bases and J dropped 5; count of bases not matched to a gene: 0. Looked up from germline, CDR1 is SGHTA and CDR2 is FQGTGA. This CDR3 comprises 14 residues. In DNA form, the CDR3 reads TGTGCCAGCAGCTTAGGGACAGATAATTCACCCCTCCACTTT. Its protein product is CASSLGTDNSPLHF.

CDR3 DNA: TGTGCCAGCAGCTTTTCAAGGACAATCAACACTGAAGCTTTCTTT. Residues: CASSFSRTINTEAFF. The genes are TRBV7-9 and TRBJ1-1; possible D gene TRBD1, 5 bases. From germline, CDR1 is SEHNR and CDR2 FQNEAQ (reference sequence). V dropped 3 bases and J dropped 2 bases, with 13 bases sitting between them. The CDR3 spans 15 residues. The complete variable domain, with remaining parts taken from reference TRBV7-9 and TRBJ1-1, reads DTGVSQNPRHKITKRGQNVTFRCDPISEHNRLYWYRQTLGQGPEFLTYFQNEAQLEKSRLLSDRFSAERPKGSFSTLEIQRTEQGDSAMYLCASSFSRTINTEAFFGQGTRLTVV.

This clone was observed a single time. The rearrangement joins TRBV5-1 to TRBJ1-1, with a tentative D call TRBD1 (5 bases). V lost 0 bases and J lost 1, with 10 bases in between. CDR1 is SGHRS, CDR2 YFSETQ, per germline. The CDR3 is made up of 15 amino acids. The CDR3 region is CASSLVGTQNTEAFF. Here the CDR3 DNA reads TGCGCCAGCAGCTTGGTCGGGACTCAGAACACTGAAGCTTTCTTT.

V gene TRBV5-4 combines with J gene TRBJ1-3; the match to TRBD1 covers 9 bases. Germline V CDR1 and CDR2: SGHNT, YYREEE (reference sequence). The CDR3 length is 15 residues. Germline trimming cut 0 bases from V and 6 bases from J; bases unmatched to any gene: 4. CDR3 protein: CASSLGDRVENTIYF. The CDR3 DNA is TGTGCCAGCAGCTTGGGGGACAGGGTAGAAAACACCATATATTTT.

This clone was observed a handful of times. Here the CDR3 reads CASGYYGYTF. CDR3 DNA: TGTGCCAGCGGCTACTATGGCTACACCTTC. J is TRBJ1-2 and V is TRBV28, with D uncertain. The CDR3 runs 10 residues. V was pared by 8 bases and J by 3 bases, with 4 bases between. Germline CDR1 MDHEN, CDR2 SYDVKM.

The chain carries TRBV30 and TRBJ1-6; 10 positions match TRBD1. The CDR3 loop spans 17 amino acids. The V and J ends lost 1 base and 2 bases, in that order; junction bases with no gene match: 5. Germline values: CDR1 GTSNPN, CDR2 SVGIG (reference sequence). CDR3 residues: CAWSGRQGAPYNSPLHF. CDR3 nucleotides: TGTGCCTGGAGTGGCAGACAGGGGGCGCCCTATAATTCACCCCTCCACTTT.

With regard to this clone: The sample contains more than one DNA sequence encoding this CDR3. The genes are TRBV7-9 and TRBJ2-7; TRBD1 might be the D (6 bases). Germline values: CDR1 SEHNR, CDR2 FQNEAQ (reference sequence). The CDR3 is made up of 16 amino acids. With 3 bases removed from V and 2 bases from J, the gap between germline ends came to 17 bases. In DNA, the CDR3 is TGTGCCAGCAGCTTCGTGGGGGCGGGCGTTCCCTACGAGCAGTACTTC. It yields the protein CASSFVGAGVPYEQYF.

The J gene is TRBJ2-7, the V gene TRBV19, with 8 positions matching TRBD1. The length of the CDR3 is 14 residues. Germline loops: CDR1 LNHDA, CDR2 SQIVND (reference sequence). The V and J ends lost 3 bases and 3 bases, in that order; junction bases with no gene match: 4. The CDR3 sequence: CASSIIGQGYEQYF. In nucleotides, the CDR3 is TGTGCCAGTAGTATCATTGGACAGGGCTACGAGCAGTACTTC.

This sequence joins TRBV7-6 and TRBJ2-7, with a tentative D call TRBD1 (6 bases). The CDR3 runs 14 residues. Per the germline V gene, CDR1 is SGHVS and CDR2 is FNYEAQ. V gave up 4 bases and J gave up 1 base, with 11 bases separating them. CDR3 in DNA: TGTGCCAGCAGCTACCGGACAGAATCCTACGAGCAGTACTTC. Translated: CASSYRTESYEQYF.

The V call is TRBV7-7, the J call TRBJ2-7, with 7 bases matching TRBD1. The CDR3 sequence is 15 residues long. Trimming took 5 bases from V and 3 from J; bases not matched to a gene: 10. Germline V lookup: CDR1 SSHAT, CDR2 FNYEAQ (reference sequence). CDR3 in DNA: TGTGCCAGCAGCGAACAACAGGGGATGGGCTACGAGCAGTACTTC. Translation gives CASSEQQGMGYEQYF.

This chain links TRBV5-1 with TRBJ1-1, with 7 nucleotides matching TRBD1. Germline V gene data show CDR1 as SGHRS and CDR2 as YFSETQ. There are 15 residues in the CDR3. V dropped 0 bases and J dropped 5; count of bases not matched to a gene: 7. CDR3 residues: CASSLETGVATEAFF. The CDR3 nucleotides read TGCGCCAGCAGCTTGGAAACAGGGGTGGCAACTGAAGCTTTCTTT.

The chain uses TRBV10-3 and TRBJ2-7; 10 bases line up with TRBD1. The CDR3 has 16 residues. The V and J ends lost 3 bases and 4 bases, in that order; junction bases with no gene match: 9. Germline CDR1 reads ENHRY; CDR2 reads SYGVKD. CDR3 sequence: CAISDFSTGGEYEQYF. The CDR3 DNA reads TGTGCCATCAGTGACTTCTCGACAGGGGGCGAATACGAGCAGTACTTC.

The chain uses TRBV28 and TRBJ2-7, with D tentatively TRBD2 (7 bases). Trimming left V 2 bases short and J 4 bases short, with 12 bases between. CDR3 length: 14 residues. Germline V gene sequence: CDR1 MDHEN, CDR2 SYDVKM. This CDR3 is CASSLNGGPYEQYF. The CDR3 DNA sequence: TGTGCCAGCAGTTTAAACGGGGGGCCGTACGAGCAGTACTTC.